This is a list of T cell receptor beta chains from one sample in a study of T cell repertoires in aging, cancer and after chemotherapy. One entry per CDR3 protein results from TCRdb running MiXCR on the multiplex PCR reads. The sample includes about 1,800 distinct CDR3 sequences, over 55% of them seen just once. Sequenced: blood. The receptors come from a human donor with a blood cancer. The CDR3 runs from the conserved cysteine through the conserved F or W. A D gene is named only where the DNA matches it firmly.

D	V	CDR3
-	TRBV24-1	CATSVQSGVGTGELFF
-	TRBV29-1	CSAYQGGATEAFF
TRBD1	TRBV29-1	CSFVDRGYTDTQYF
-	TRBV14	CASSPIPRNEQFF
TRBD2	TRBV5-1	CASSLGGGGRPPYNEQFF
-	TRBV19	CASSIKQGDTDTQYF
-	TRBV15	CATSGDGGYGYTF
-	TRBV6-1	CASTERQTGTQYF
TRBD2	TRBV6-1	CASSELGSGRGEQFF
-	TRBV29-1	CSVEGTIPYEQYF
-	TRBV12-3/TRBV12-4	CASSFASANQPQHF
TRBD2	TRBV29-1	CSVFSGIDTGELFF
TRBD1	TRBV7-9	CASSPGQGGVNEQFF
TRBD2	TRBV5-6	CASSGGLAGNYNEQFF
TRBD1	TRBV15	CATSSDRGLPGELFF
-	TRBV12-3/TRBV12-4	CASSLGVQETQYF
-	TRBV29-1	CSVEDLRAFQYF
-	TRBV6-2/TRBV6-3	CASRPSRRTGELFF
TRBD1	TRBV6-5	CASSYSGQVGYTF
-	TRBV13	CASTHTSAYEQFF
TRBD2	TRBV28	CASSPGLAGETQYF
-	TRBV27	CASSLGAASYNEQFF
-	TRBV19	CASSSGIVGETQYF
TRBD1	TRBV7-2	CASSSLPGGSYEQYF
-	TRBV7-2	CASSLGMRTGELFF
-	TRBV27	CASSDVGGVNQYF
-	TRBV29-1	CSVFSHPPLHF
-	TRBV19	CASTMTLGSYGYTF
-	TRBV27	CASSLEGIRGYEQYF
TRBD1	TRBV7-2	CASSPRQGGSTDTQYF
TRBD1	TRBV7-2	CASKGQGAIDTQYF
-	TRBV19	CASKRSRGYNEQFF
TRBD2	TRBV30	CAWSWTSVYNEQFF